The rows below give T cell receptor beta chains drawn from one sample of a study of blood T cell repertoires in COVID-19. The method was immunoSEQ multiplex PCR; TCRdb's version includes in-frame clones alone and lacks a portion of them. The sample holds about 150,000 clones; roughly nine tenths are singletons and the top ten take 3.5% to 5%. Input material: peripheral blood. The receptors derive from a woman aged 60-75 years with active or convalescent COVID-19. CDR3s include the opening cysteine and the closing phenylalanine or tryptophan. Each record gives: J gene, V gene, clone size, D gene, CDR3 length, CDR3 DNA, CDR3 protein. D genes are given only for firm matches. Where a row states a size, it is once, few, many or the class of an expanded clone; other rows omit it.

>TRBJ1-1|TRBV15|few|TRBD1|13
TGTGCCACCACCAAAGGGACAGCGGCTGAAGCTTTCTTT
CATTKGTAAEAFF
>TRBJ2-4|TRBV19|NA|NA|15
TGTGCCAGTAGTGCGGACTTACTAGCCAAAAACATTCAGTACTTC
CASSADLLAKNIQYF
>TRBJ1-4|TRBV4-3|once|NA|13
TGCGCCAGCAGCCATGGGGCCAATGAAAAACTGTTTTTT
CASSHGANEKLFF
>TRBJ1-6|TRBV9|NA|TRBD1|14
TGTGCCAGCAGCGCCGGGACAGCCAATTCACCCCTCCACTTT
CASSAGTANSPLHF
>TRBJ2-1|TRBV5-8|once|NA|13
TGTGCCAGCAGCTTGTCCTGGGCCAATGAGCAGTTCTTC
CASSLSWANEQFF
>TRBJ1-2|TRBV15|NA|NA|16
TGTGCCACCAGCAGAGATGCGGGGAAAGCTAACTATGGCTACACCTTC
CATSRDAGKANYGYTF
>TRBJ1-6|TRBV27|NA|NA|15
TGTGCCAGCAGTTCCACCTGGGGGGTCCGAATCCCCCTCCACTTT
CASSSTWGVRIPLHF
>TRBJ2-7|TRBV6-5|NA|TRBD1|15
TGTGCCAGCAGTTACTCACGAGACAGGGGCCACGAGCAGTACTTC
CASSYSRDRGHEQYF
>TRBJ2-7|TRBV5-6|few|TRBD1|15
TGTGCCAGCAGCAGACGGGACAGTGCACTCTACGAGCAGTACTTC
CASSRRDSALYEQYF
>TRBJ2-7|TRBV18|NA|TRBD1|14
TGTGCCAGCTCACTGGGGACAGCAGCCTACGAGCAGTACTTC
CASSLGTAAYEQYF
>TRBJ1-4|TRBV9|NA|TRBD1|17
TGTGCCAGCAGCGGAGGGACAGGGGGCAGGACTAATGAAAAACTGTTTTTT
CASSGGTGGRTNEKLFF
>TRBJ2-5|TRBV19|NA|TRBD2|15
TGTGCCAGTAGTACGACTAGCGGGGACCAAGAGACCCAGTACTTC
CASSTTSGDQETQYF
>TRBJ2-2|TRBV7-2|once|TRBD1|16
TGTGCCAGCAGCCTGACAGGGGGTGTCGACACCGGGGAGCTGTTTTTT
CASSLTGGVDTGELFF
>TRBJ2-3|TRBV15|NA|TRBD2|15
TGTGCCACCAGCAGGACTAGCGGGACCACAGATACGCAGTATTTT
CATSRTSGTTDTQYF
>TRBJ2-7|TRBV6-5|NA|TRBD2|14
TGTGCCAGCAGTCGGGACTACTCTTCCTACGAGCAGTACTTC
CASSRDYSSYEQYF
>TRBJ2-7|TRBV7-2|NA|NA|13
TGTGCCAGCACGCTTAACGAGGGGGACGAGCAGTACTTC
CASTLNEGDEQYF
>TRBJ2-7|TRBV9|NA|NA|15
TGTGCCAGCAGCGTAGGATGGACAGCGGCCTACGAGCAGTACTTC
CASSVGWTAAYEQYF
>TRBJ2-7|TRBV2|NA|NA|12
TGTGCCAGCACGTCAGGCGTTTACGAGCAGTACTTC
CASTSGVYEQYF